Shown below are 3 T cell receptor beta chains from a single sample sequenced in a study of circulating CD8 cells and anti-PD-1 response in melanoma. Sorting of live CD3+CD8+TCRalphabeta+ cells by PD-1 and/or TIGIT gave four subsets. The QIAseq Immune Repertoire TCR panel built the libraries from 15 ng of total RNA. TCRdb ran MiXCR on the reads and lists one entry per CDR3 protein. The sample gives several hundred distinct CDR3 sequences, 4.5% to 5.5% of which show up once; 30% to 45% is in the top ten. Sequencing used CD8+ T cells from PBMCs, obtained at baseline or after one month of anti-PD-1 therapy (not recorded which). The receptor set was obtained from a human donor with melanoma.

This clonotype is judged medium-sized. V is TRBV19 and J is TRBJ2-1, with TRBD2 matching over 7 bases. The germline gives CDR1 LNHDA, CDR2 SQIVND (reference sequence). V was pared by 3 bases and J by 6 bases, with 14 bases of the junction left unmatched. The CDR3 runs 17 residues. CDR3 coding DNA: TGTGCCAGTAGTATGGGACCCCCGGGACTATCTCTCAATGAGCAGTTCTTC. This gives the protein CASSMGPPGLSLNEQFF.

By share, this clonotype counts as medium-sized. This chain links TRBV28 with TRBJ2-3; 15 positions agree with TRBD2. Germline lookup yields CDR1 MDHEN and CDR2 SYDVKM. The trim removed 6 bases at V and 3 bases at J, leaving 13 bases unmatched. The CDR3 is 19 amino acids. CDR3 nucleotide sequence: TGTGCCAGCAGCCCACCGGGACTAGCGGGAGGTAGGGTGACAGATACGCAGTATTTT. Its translation is CASSPPGLAGGRVTDTQYF. Complete variable domain (other parts from reference TRBV28 and TRBJ2-3): DVKVTQSSRYLVKRTGEKVFLECVQDMDHENMFWYRQDPGLGLRLIYFSYDVKMKEKGDIPEGYSVSREKKERFSLILESASTNQTSMYLCASSPPGLAGGRVTDTQYFGPGTRLTVL.

This clonotype is medium-sized by share. The chain couples TRBV11-3 to TRBJ2-3; 7 bases are shared with TRBD2. With 2 bases clipped from V and 0 bases from J, the junction kept 2 bases outside the gene matches. This CDR3 is built from 15 residues. Germline V CDR1 and CDR2: SGHNT, YENEEA. CDR3 in amino acids: CASSLTGRSTDTQYF. In nucleotides, the CDR3 is TGTGCCAGCAGCTTAACCGGGAGGAGCACAGATACGCAGTATTTT.